This TCR beta chain was obtained from a study of cytomegalovirus exposure and HLA in healthy donors. Study in general: From donors who were HLA-typed, an early data release held about 89 million unique TCRs.

Primers included in the PCR were 60 Vbeta and 13 Jbeta primers. Method: immunoSEQ multiplex PCR; TCRdb's copy keeps in-frame clones and lacks some. There are around 75,000 clones in the sample, with approximately 5.4% held by the top ten. The study, taken as a whole, reports: Most TCR beta V segments were productive about 90% or about 30% of the time in an earlier analysis. A few V segments could not be told apart, such as TRBV6-2 and TRBV6-3, and were left out. Reportedly, fewer N-insertions than the approximately 600-donor mean appeared in an Asian-associated ancestry cluster in a later analysis.

As to this clone: Antigen specificity is unknown.

Germline CDR1 SGHDT, CDR2 YYEEEE. Trimming pared 5 bases from V and 0 bases from J, leaving 24 bases between. This CDR3 is built from 19 residues. The material sequenced was PBMCs. J is TRBJ1-3 and V is TRBV5-6; D possibly corresponds to TRBD1 (6 bases). The TCR comes from a man between 40 and 49 years old in good health and CMV-seronegative. The CDR3 region has the DNA TGTGCCAGCAGATACCTGATCAGGGGCTCTGAGGCCTCTGGAAACACCATATATTTT. Protein sequence: CASRYLIRGSEASGNTIYF.